This entry is about one T cell receptor beta chain. The V and J ends lost 6 bases and 1 base respectively, with 13 bases between them. Germline CDR1 SNHLY, CDR2 FYNNEI. This CDR3 has 15 residues. The sample originates from a study of blood T cell repertoires in COVID-19. Overall study: Both acute and convalescent COVID-19 samples were obtained from the United States, Italy and Spain.

Some clones are missing from TCRdb's copy, which holds only in-frame ones; the method was immunoSEQ multiplex PCR. The sample lists fewer than 250,000 clones; roughly 84% were seen once. The V call is TRBV2, the J call TRBJ2-1; D call uncertain. Sequencing was carried out using PBMCs or T cells enriched from blood (not recorded which). This clonotype originated in a man aged 30 to 39 in a cohort exposed to, infected with or recovered from COVID-19 (not recorded which). DNA of the CDR3: TGTGCCAGCAGCGTACAGACCTTATCCTACAATGAGCAGTTCTTC. It yields the protein CASSVQTLSYNEQFF.